Each of the 7 T cell receptor beta chains below was sequenced from the same sample in a study of blood T cell repertoires in COVID-19. This table comes from immunoSEQ multiplex PCR, and its TCRdb copy is limited to in-frame clones, with some not included. The repertoire holds almost 70,000 clones, with about four fifths as singletons. The sequencing input was peripheral blood. Every receptor here comes from a human donor in a cohort sampled during active COVID-19.

This clone was detected ten times or more. V usage is TRBV5-1 and J usage is TRBJ2-3; 7 bases fit TRBD2. This CDR3 has 15 amino acids. From germline, CDR1 is SGHRS and CDR2 YFSETQ. V dropped 5 bases and J dropped 3; count of bases not matched to a gene: 9. In nucleotides, the CDR3 is TGCGCCAGCAGTACGGCGGGAGCTTCGACAGATACGCAGTATTTT. Protein: CASSTAGASTDTQYF.

The rearrangement uses TRBV28 and TRBJ1-2; D not certain. The germline V gene encodes CDR1 MDHEN and CDR2 SYDVKM. CDR3 size: 13 residues. V lost 7 bases and J 1 base, leaving 10 bases between the germline ends. The CDR3: CASKSGLNYGYTF. The CDR3 DNA is TGTGCCAGCAAGTCAGGACTTAACTATGGCTACACCTTC.

The chain couples TRBV10-3 to TRBJ1-6; the match to TRBD1 covers 7 bases. Germline-derived CDR1 and CDR2 are ENHRY and SYGVKD. J gave up 8 bases and V 7 bases, and 5 bases lay outside the gene matches. The CDR3 covers 13 residues. This CDR3 reads CAINRQGDSPLHF. The CDR3 region has the DNA TGTGCCATCAATCGGCAGGGGGATTCACCCCTCCACTTT.

The V and J genes are TRBV28 and TRBJ1-5; D might be TRBD1 (6 bases). The germline V and J ends were trimmed by 8 bases and 0 bases, with 20 bases remaining between them. Germline values: CDR1 MDHEN, CDR2 SYDVKM. The CDR3 has 17 amino acids. CDR3 coding DNA: TGTGCCAGCTCGGGGCCGGACAGCCACTATAGCAATCAGCCCCAGCATTTT. This encodes CASSGPDSHYSNQPQHF. Full variable domain (remainder filled in from reference TRBV28 and TRBJ1-5): DVKVTQSSRYLVKRTGEKVFLECVQDMDHENMFWYRQDPGLGLRLIYFSYDVKMKEKGDIPEGYSVSREKKERFSLILESASTNQTSMYLCASSGPDSHYSNQPQHFGDGTRLSIL.

The rearrangement links TRBV18 to TRBJ2-3, with TRBD1 as a possible D gene (6 bases). Germline V lookup: CDR1 KGHSH, CDR2 LQKENI. V was trimmed by 1 base and J by 0 bases, leaving 17 bases between them. This CDR3 spans 18 amino acids. CDR3 in amino acids: CASSPQIRSRGSTDTQYF. The CDR3, as DNA: TGTGCCAGCTCACCACAAATAAGGTCCAGGGGTAGCACAGATACGCAGTATTTT.

This clone has a single count. This rearrangement joins TRBV27 to TRBJ1-4; perhaps TRBD1 as D (5 bases). The CDR3 consists of 16 residues. V lost 4 bases to trimming and J lost 0 bases, with 12 bases between them. Germline values: CDR1 MNHEY, CDR2 SMNVEV (reference sequence). In DNA form, the CDR3 reads TGTGCCAGCAGTTCTAAGGGGAACCCAACTAATGAAAAACTGTTTTTT. Its translation is CASSSKGNPTNEKLFF.

This clone was seen only a few times. V is TRBV18 and J is TRBJ2-2; D might be TRBD2 (6 bases). The germline V gene encodes CDR1 KGHSH and CDR2 LQKENI. This CDR3 spans 14 amino acids. Trimming left V 4 bases short and J 5 bases short, with 11 bases between. In DNA form, the CDR3 reads TGTGCCAGCTCACTATTACGGGAGACCGGGGAGCTGTTTTTT. This translates into CASSLLRETGELFF.